This TCR beta chain was captured by sequencing in a study of T cell repertoires in cytomegalovirus infection. Study context: Public signatures in TCR beta pointed to CMV infection and matching HLA type. Whole-study findings and limits: Summed frequency of shared TCR beta families picked out CMV carriers who also had the relevant HLA. CMV-specific TCR beta clonotypes restricted by HLA-C dominated the ex vivo response.

Each CDR3 protein gets one entry after TCRdb re-called the reads with MiXCR. The data contain some 180,000 distinct CDR3 sequences, about 18% of them seen just once; the ten biggest clones take up approximately 25%. Remarks on this clonotype: Its antigen is not known.

Germline loops: CDR1 MGHRA, CDR2 YSYEKL. J was trimmed by 5 bases and V by 0 bases; bases with no gene match: 5. The CDR3 consists of 16 residues. The rearrangement joins TRBV4-1 to TRBJ1-5; 9 bases map to TRBD1. Source material: CD8+ T cells from PBMCs. The sequence was obtained from a human donor in good health (CMV status not recorded). Some clones in this sample may be carry-over from other donors' samples. The CDR3 here is CASSQDAGQGHQPQHF. CDR3 DNA sequence: TGCGCCAGCAGCCAAGATGCGGGACAGGGTCATCAGCCCCAGCATTTT.